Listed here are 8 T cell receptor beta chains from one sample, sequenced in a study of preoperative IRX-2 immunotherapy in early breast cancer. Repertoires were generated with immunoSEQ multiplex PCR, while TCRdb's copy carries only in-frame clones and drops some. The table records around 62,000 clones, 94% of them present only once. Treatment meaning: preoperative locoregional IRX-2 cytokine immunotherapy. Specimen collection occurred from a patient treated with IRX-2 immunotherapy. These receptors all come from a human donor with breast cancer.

CDR3 sequence reads: CASSSTGPGNQPQHF. The DNA for the CDR3 is TGTGCCAGCAGCTCGACAGGGCCTGGCAATCAGCCCCAGCATTTT. This chain connects TRBV7-9 to TRBJ1-5; 7 bases map to TRBD1. CDR1 is SEHNR and CDR2 is FQNEAQ in the germline V gene (reference sequence). The V and J ends lost 4 bases and 2 bases, in that order; junction bases with no gene match: 5. The CDR3 spans 15 residues.

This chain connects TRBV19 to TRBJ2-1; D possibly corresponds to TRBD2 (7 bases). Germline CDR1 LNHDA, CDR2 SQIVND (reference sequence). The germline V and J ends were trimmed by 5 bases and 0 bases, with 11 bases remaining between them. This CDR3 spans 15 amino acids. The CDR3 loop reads CASSRGGGSYNEQFF. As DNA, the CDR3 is TGTGCCAGTAGTCGAGGGGGGGGCTCCTACAATGAGCAGTTCTTC.

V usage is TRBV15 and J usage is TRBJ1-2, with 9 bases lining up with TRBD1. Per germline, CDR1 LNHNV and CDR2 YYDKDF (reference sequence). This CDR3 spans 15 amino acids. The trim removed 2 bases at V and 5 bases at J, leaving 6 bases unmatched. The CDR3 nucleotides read TGTGCCACCAGCAGATCGCCGGGACAGGGTTATGGCTACACCTTC. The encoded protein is CATSRSPGQGYGYTF.

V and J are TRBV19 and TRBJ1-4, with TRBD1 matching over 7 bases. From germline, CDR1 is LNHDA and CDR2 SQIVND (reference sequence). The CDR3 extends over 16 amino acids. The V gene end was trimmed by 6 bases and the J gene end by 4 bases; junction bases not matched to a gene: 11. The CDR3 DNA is TGTGCCAGTAGCCCTCAGAAGGGGGCAGATAATGAAAAACTGTTTTTT. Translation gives CASSPQKGADNEKLFF.

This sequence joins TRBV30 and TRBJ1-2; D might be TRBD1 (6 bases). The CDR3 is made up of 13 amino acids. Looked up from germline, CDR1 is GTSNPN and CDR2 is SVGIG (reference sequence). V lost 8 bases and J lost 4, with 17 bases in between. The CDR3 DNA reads TGTGCCCGATGGGGGGGCCGGGGCTATGGCTACACCTTC. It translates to CARWGGRGYGYTF.

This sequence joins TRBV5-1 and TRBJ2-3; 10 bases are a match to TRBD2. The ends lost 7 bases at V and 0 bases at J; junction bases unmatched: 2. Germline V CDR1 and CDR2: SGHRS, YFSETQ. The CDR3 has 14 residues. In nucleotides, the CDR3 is TGCGCCAGCCAGCGGGGGGGCAGCACAGATACGCAGTATTTT. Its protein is CASQRGGSTDTQYF.

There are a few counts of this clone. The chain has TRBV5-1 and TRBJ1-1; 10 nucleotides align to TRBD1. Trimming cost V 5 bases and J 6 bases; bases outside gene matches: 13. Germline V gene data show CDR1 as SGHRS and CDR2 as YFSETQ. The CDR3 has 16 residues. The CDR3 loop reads CASRPELDRGSPEAFF. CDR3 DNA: TGCGCCAGCAGGCCCGAGTTGGACAGGGGGAGCCCTGAAGCTTTCTTT.

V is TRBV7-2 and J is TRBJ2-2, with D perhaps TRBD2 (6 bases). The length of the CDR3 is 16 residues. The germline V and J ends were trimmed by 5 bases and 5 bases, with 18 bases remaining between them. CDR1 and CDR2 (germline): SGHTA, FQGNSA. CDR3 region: CASSVSGGAQTGELFF. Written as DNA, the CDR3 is TGTGCCAGCAGCGTTAGCGGTGGAGCCCAAACCGGGGAGCTGTTTTTT.